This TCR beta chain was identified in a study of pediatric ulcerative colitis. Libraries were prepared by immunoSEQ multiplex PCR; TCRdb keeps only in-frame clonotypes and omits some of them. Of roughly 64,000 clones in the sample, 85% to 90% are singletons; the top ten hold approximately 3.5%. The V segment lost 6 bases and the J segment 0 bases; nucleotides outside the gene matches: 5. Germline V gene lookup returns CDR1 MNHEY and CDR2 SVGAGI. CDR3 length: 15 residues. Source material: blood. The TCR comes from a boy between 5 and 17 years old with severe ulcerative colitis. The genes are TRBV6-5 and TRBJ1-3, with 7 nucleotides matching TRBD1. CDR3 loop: CASRSDRASGNTIYF. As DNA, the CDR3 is TGTGCCAGCAGGAGCGACAGGGCCTCTGGAAACACCATATATTTT.